The source of this T cell receptor beta chain is a study of blood T cell repertoires in COVID-19. Study summary: Italy, Spain and the United States were the sources of the convalescent and acute COVID-19 samples. In each case, the material was cDNA or gDNA derived from T cells, B-cell-depleted T cells, or PBMCs.

Original methodology: Estimated nucleated cell counts came from reference gene primer amplification. Assay used: immunoSEQ multiplex PCR; TCRdb lists only in-frame clones, some missing. For V, J and clone size, that table is used; D and trimming come from the DNA. Counted here are under 60,000 clones, more than 85% occurring once; the ten biggest clones make up 6.5%. The TCR sequence derives from a man aged 50 to 60 with active COVID-19. Sequencing was performed on peripheral blood.

CDR3 DNA: TGTGCCAGCAGGCAGAATCAAGAGACCCAGTACTTC. It specifies CASRQNQETQYF. The chain couples TRBV2 to TRBJ2-5, with D hard to call. This CDR3 region has 12 residues. The germline V gene has CDR1 SNHLY and CDR2 FYNNEI. Trimming took off 6 bases at V and 2 bases at J, with 7 bases between the two ends.